These 30 T cell receptor beta chains were sequenced from one sample in a study of cytomegalovirus exposure and HLA in healthy donors (dated by TCRdb to 2015 to 2018). The library was generated by the immunoSEQ multiplex PCR assay. TCRdb carries this immuneACCESS record with in-frame sequences only. Its versions omit some clonotypes, under half of them owing to an unresolved V gene in the studies checked, with the rest unexplained. Across this sample there are fewer than 250,000 clones, with around four fifths seen only once. Together, the top ten hold 5.5% to 6.5% of the sample. Sequenced input: PBMCs. These receptors were collected from a woman between 18 and 29 years old in good health and CMV-seronegative.

In the case of this clone: Distinct nucleotide sequences in the sample also encode this CDR3. The rearrangement uses TRBV6-1 and TRBJ2-3; D might be TRBD1 (5 bases). The V and J ends lost 2 bases and 4 bases respectively, with 7 bases between them. The CDR3 is made up of 13 amino acids. CDR1 and CDR2 from the germline V gene are MNHNS and SASEGT. The CDR3 DNA sequence: TGTGCCAGCAGTGAACAGGGCCCAGATACGCAGTATTTT. The encoded protein is CASSEQGPDTQYF.

The V call is TRBV6-5, the J call TRBJ2-7, with 11 bases fitting TRBD1. The V segment lost 6 bases and the J segment 2 bases; nucleotides outside the gene matches: 6. CDR3 length equals 15 residues. Looked up from germline, CDR1 is MNHEY and CDR2 is SVGAGI. For the CDR3, the DNA is TGTGCCAGCAGCCGTCCGGGACAGGGGGCCTACGAGCAGTACTTC. Translating gives CASSRPGQGAYEQYF.

Notes on this clone: This CDR3 is also generated by other DNA sequences in the sample. The gene calls are TRBV29-1 and TRBJ1-2, with D hard to call. The CDR3 is made up of 11 amino acids. CDR1 is SQVTM and CDR2 is ANQGSEA in the germline V gene. V was clipped by 3 bases and J by 4 bases, with 6 bases between them. The CDR3 here is CSVDGSYGYTF. CDR3 bases: TGCAGCGTTGACGGTAGCTATGGCTACACCTTC.

This chain connects TRBV2 to TRBJ2-1, with TRBD1 matching over 7 bases. The V segment lost 5 bases and the J segment 7 bases; nucleotides outside the gene matches: 14. This CDR3 has 16 amino acids. CDR1 and CDR2 from the germline V gene are SNHLY and FYNNEI. The CDR3 bases are TGTGCCAGCAGTCCCGTCCAATCATTGACAGGGAATGAGCAGTTCTTC. This encodes CASSPVQSLTGNEQFF.

The CDR3 here is CASSLSPGRGYTF. The CDR3, as DNA: TGTGCCAGCAGCTTATCGCCAGGGCGCGGCTACACCTTC. The rearrangement joins TRBV11-1 to TRBJ1-2, with D possibly being TRBD1 (5 bases). The CDR3 extends over 13 amino acids. Germline CDR1 is SGHAT and CDR2 is FQDESV (reference sequence). Trimming shortened V by 2 bases and J by 8 bases, and 12 bases separated the two germline ends. Full variable domain (rest looked up from reference TRBV11-1 and TRBJ1-2): EAEVAQSPRYKITEKSQAVAFWCDPISGHATLYWYRQILGQGPELLVQFQDESVVDDSQLPKDRFSAERLKGVDSTLKIQPAELGDSAMYLCASSLSPGRGYTFGSGTRLTVV.

The chain has TRBV28 and TRBJ2-3; D gene ambiguous. V lost 4 bases and J lost 0, with 8 bases in between. The CDR3 has 14 amino acids. CDR1 and CDR2 from the germline V gene are MDHEN and SYDVKM. Here the CDR3 reads CASSSPGSTDTQYF. CDR3 nucleotide sequence: TGTGCCAGCAGTTCCCCGGGCAGCACAGATACGCAGTATTTT.

The genes are TRBV5-6 and TRBJ1-1; 8 bases line up with TRBD1. The CDR3 is 14 amino acids. Germline V gene lookup returns CDR1 SGHDT and CDR2 YYEEEE. Trimming cost V 4 bases and J 2 bases; bases outside gene matches: 4. CDR3 bases: TGTGCCAGCAGCGGGACAGGACATAACACTGAAGCTTTCTTT. Translation gives CASSGTGHNTEAFF.

CDR3 sequence: CASSSTRRTGANTEAFF. The DNA for the CDR3 is TGTGCCAGCAGTTCTACACGGAGGACAGGTGCTAACACTGAAGCTTTCTTT. The chain has TRBV28 and TRBJ1-1, with 7 bases identical to TRBD1. This CDR3 has 17 amino acids. The V gene's germline CDR1 is MDHEN and CDR2 SYDVKM. The V and J ends lost 4 bases and 2 bases, in that order; junction bases with no gene match: 13.

This chain links TRBV7-9 with TRBJ2-2, with D maybe TRBD2 (6 bases). CDR1 and CDR2 from the germline V gene are SEHNR and FQNEAQ (reference sequence). V was shortened by 2 bases and J by 0 bases, with 16 bases between the two germline ends. The length of the CDR3 is 18 residues. CDR3 coding DNA: TGTGCCAGCAGCTTATTAAGTTACTCGGGAGCGAACACCGGGGAGCTGTTTTTT. Amino acid sequence: CASSLLSYSGANTGELFF.

The DNA of the CDR3 is TGTGCCAGCAGCGTTAATGGGATCGGTCAGCCCCAGCATTTT. It codes for CASSVNGIGQPQHF. The V call is TRBV2, the J call TRBJ1-5; no firm D call. Germline V lookup: CDR1 SNHLY, CDR2 FYNNEI. Trimming shortened V by 6 bases and J by 6 bases, and 15 bases separated the two germline ends. CDR3 size: 14 residues.

The chain uses TRBV9 and TRBJ1-3; D is uncertain. The CDR3 has 15 residues. Germline V gene lookup returns CDR1 SGDLS and CDR2 YYNGEE. The V end lost 0 bases, the J end lost 0 bases, and 7 bases lay between the germline ends. In DNA, the CDR3 is TGTGCCAGCAGCGTAGAGGGCAGCTCTGGAAACACCATATATTTT. It is translated as CASSVEGSSGNTIYF.

The V call is TRBV5-1, the J call TRBJ2-5; a weak D match, TRBD1 (5 bases). The CDR3 length is 15 residues. CDR1 and CDR2 (germline): SGHRS, YFSETQ. V lost 4 bases and J 1 base, leaving 14 bases between the germline ends. The CDR3, as DNA: TGCGCCAGCAGCCCTAACTGGGGCAGCCAAGAGACCCAGTACTTC. Translation gives CASSPNWGSQETQYF.

The V call is TRBV28, the J call TRBJ2-7; TRBD1 matches at 9 bases. Germline CDR1 MDHEN, CDR2 SYDVKM. The CDR3 has 15 residues. After removal of 5 bases from V and 7 bases from J, the junction contained 12 bases not matched to a gene. The DNA of the CDR3 is TGTGCCAGCAGTCGTCCGGGACAGGGAAAAGGAGAGCAGTACTTC. As protein: CASSRPGQGKGEQYF.

This clone was counted a single time. CDR3 in amino acids: CASSSGPYQETQYF. As DNA, the CDR3 is TGTGCCAGCAGCTCGGGACCCTATCAAGAGACCCAGTACTTC. The V gene is TRBV11-2, the J gene TRBJ2-5, with D perhaps TRBD1 or TRBD2 (5 bases each). From germline, CDR1 is SGHAT and CDR2 FQNNGV. CDR3 length: 14 amino acids. V gave up 4 bases and J gave up 2 bases, with 11 bases separating them. The entire variable domain, with the rest obtained from reference TRBV11-2 and TRBJ2-5, is as follows: EAGVAQSPRYKIIEKRQSVAFWCNPISGHATLYWYQQILGQGPKLLIQFQNNGVVDDSQLPKDRFSAERLKGVDSTLKIQPAKLEDSAVYLCASSSGPYQETQYFGPGTRLLVL.

V gene TRBV5-1 combines with J gene TRBJ1-2; no definite D call. This CDR3 contains 14 residues. Per the germline V gene, CDR1 is SGHRS and CDR2 is YFSETQ. The V and J ends lost 0 bases and 4 bases respectively, with 10 bases between them. The CDR3 DNA is TGCGCCAGCAGCTTGGTTGTGACCACCTATGGCTACACCTTC. Its protein product is CASSLVVTTYGYTF.

This chain joins TRBV6-6 and TRBJ2-1; TRBD1 aligns across 8 bases. V shed 7 bases, J shed 4 bases, and the junction held 6 bases outside the gene matches. The CDR3 length is 14 residues. Germline V gene sequence: CDR1 MNHNY, CDR2 SVGAGI (reference sequence). CDR3 sequence: CASITGTGYNEQFF. The CDR3, as DNA: TGTGCCAGCATTACCGGGACAGGATACAATGAGCAGTTCTTC.

The chain joins TRBV6-1 to TRBJ2-3; D gene unclear. Germline CDR1 and CDR2: MNHNS and SASEGT. Trimming shortened V by 2 bases and J by 0 bases, and 21 bases separated the two germline ends. The CDR3 has 19 residues. Written as DNA, the CDR3 is TGTGCCAGCAGTGAACCGCGGAGCGATTCCTGGATTAGCACAGATACGCAGTATTTT. It codes for CASSEPRSDSWISTDTQYF.

Concerning this clone itself: Additional DNA sequences in this sample encode the identical CDR3. DNA for the CDR3: TGTGCCAGCAGTGAGTATGGTGGGAACACTGAAGCTTTCTTT. Its protein is CASSEYGGNTEAFF. The chain links TRBV6-1 to TRBJ1-1; D is unresolved. CDR1 and CDR2 from the germline V gene are MNHNS and SASEGT. V was shortened by 3 bases and J by 1 base, with 9 bases between the two germline ends. This CDR3 spans 14 amino acids.

V and J are TRBV2 and TRBJ2-1; D is undetermined. There are 13 residues in the CDR3. CDR1 SNHLY and CDR2 FYNNEI come from the germline V gene. The V gene lost 3 bases and the J gene lost 9 bases, with 12 bases spanning the gap. CDR3 bases: TGTGCCAGCAGTGACAGCATCAGTCCTGAGCAGTTCTTC. It translates to CASSDSISPEQFF.

The chain employs TRBV29-1 and TRBJ1-2; 8 nucleotides line up with TRBD1. Germline lookup yields CDR1 SQVTM and CDR2 ANQGSEA. The ends lost 7 bases at V and 5 bases at J; junction bases unmatched: 9. The CDR3 has 13 amino acids. CDR3: CSALTGEGYGYTF. The CDR3 region has the DNA TGCAGCGCCTTGACAGGGGAAGGGTATGGCTACACCTTC. The full variable domain, with the rest looked up from reference TRBV29-1 and TRBJ1-2, is SAVISQKPSRDICQRGTSLTIQCQVDSQVTMMFWYRQQPGQSLTLIATANQGSEATYESGFVIDKFPISRPNLTFSTLTVSNMSPEDSSIYLCSALTGEGYGYTFGSGTRLTVV.

The rearrangement uses TRBV7-8 and TRBJ1-2; D perhaps matches TRBD1 (6 bases). V lost 5 bases and J lost 8, with 15 bases in between. This CDR3 comprises 13 residues. CDR1 and CDR2 (germline): SGHVS, FQNEAQ. For the CDR3, the DNA is TGTGCCAGCAGCCCAAAGGGGGGGGAGGGCTACACCTTC. Translation gives CASSPKGGEGYTF.

The chain carries TRBV7-2 and TRBJ2-1; the match to TRBD2 covers 11 bases. The CDR3 length is 21 residues. V lost 0 bases, J lost 0 bases, and 13 bases stayed unmatched. Per the germline V gene, CDR1 is SGHTA and CDR2 is FQGNSA. The chain's CDR3 is CASSLAHRWVSGRASYNEQFF. The CDR3 region has the DNA TGTGCCAGCAGCTTAGCCCACCGGTGGGTTAGCGGGAGGGCCTCCTACAATGAGCAGTTCTTC.

This clone has a handful of counts. The V and J genes are TRBV12-5 and TRBJ1-5, with TRBD1 identical over 7 bases. The CDR3 spans 14 residues. The germline V gene has CDR1 LGHNT and CDR2 FRNRAP. V was clipped by 7 bases and J by 3 bases; unmatched bases: 6. CDR3 residues: CASARTGDNQPQHF. CDR3 sequence (DNA): TGTGCTAGTGCCAGGACAGGAGACAATCAGCCCCAGCATTTT.

The CDR3 nucleotides are TGTGCCAGCAGTGAAGGGGGTGGAAACACCATATATTTT. It codes for CASSEGGGNTIYF. V usage is TRBV6-1 and J usage is TRBJ1-3; unclear D gene. V shed 1 base and J shed 3 bases, with 4 bases lying between them. CDR1 and CDR2 from the germline V gene are MNHNS and SASEGT. The CDR3 has 13 residues.

The chain recombines TRBV2 with TRBJ1-2; no firm D call. The CDR3 has 12 residues. The germline V and J ends were trimmed by 7 bases and 4 bases, with 10 bases remaining between them. From germline, CDR1 is SNHLY and CDR2 FYNNEI. CDR3 in DNA: TGTGCCAGCATGAGGTCTGGCTATGGCTACACCTTC. This translates into CASMRSGYGYTF. The whole variable domain, filled in from reference TRBV2 and TRBJ1-2, reads EPEVTQTPSHQVTQMGQEVILRCVPISNHLYFYWYRQILGQKVEFLVSFYNNEISEKSEIFDDQFSVERPDGSNFTLKIRSTKLEDSAMYFCASMRSGYGYTFGSGTRLTVV.

This clone was seen only a few times. The chain uses TRBV5-4 and TRBJ2-2; D is perhaps TRBD2 (6 bases). The CDR3 covers 16 residues. The V end was cut by 5 bases, the J end by 4 bases, with 18 bases between. Germline V CDR1 and CDR2: SGHNT, YYREEE (reference sequence). The DNA for the CDR3 is TGTGCCAGCAGGCGGGACTTCATACCCAGCACCGGGGAGCTGTTTTTT. Its translation: CASRRDFIPSTGELFF.

The rearrangement joins TRBV28 to TRBJ1-4; D is undetermined. CDR3 length equals 15 residues. V was shortened by 6 bases and J by 8 bases, with 19 bases between the two germline ends. The germline gives CDR1 MDHEN, CDR2 SYDVKM. The CDR3 nucleotides read TGTGCCAGCAGCTCCACAATCCCCCCAGTGGAAAAACTGTTTTTT. Translated: CASSSTIPPVEKLFF. Variable domain in full (rest from reference TRBV28 and TRBJ1-4): DVKVTQSSRYLVKRTGEKVFLECVQDMDHENMFWYRQDPGLGLRLIYFSYDVKMKEKGDIPEGYSVSREKKERFSLILESASTNQTSMYLCASSSTIPPVEKLFFGSGTQLSVL.

This CDR3 reads CASRPRWGASGKLFF. CDR3 in DNA: TGTGCCAGCAGGCCCCGTTGGGGGGCGTCTGGAAAACTGTTTTTT. This rearrangement joins TRBV6-5 to TRBJ1-4, with a possible D match to TRBD1 (6 bases). CDR1 MNHEY and CDR2 SVGAGI come from the germline V gene. CDR3 size: 15 residues. Trimming removed 6 bases from V and 10 bases from J, with 21 bases in between.

On this clone: The identical CDR3 is also encoded by other nucleotide sequences in the sample. This chain uses TRBV27 with TRBJ2-1; 8 bases are shared with TRBD2. This CDR3 contains 15 residues. The V gene end was trimmed by 4 bases and the J gene end by 2 bases; junction bases not matched to a gene: 4. The germline CDR1 and CDR2 sequences are MNHEY and SMNVEV (reference sequence). CDR3 in amino acids: CASSSPGGPYNEQFF. CDR3 nucleotides: TGTGCCAGCAGTTCCCCGGGGGGGCCCTACAATGAGCAGTTCTTC.

This clone was found once. J is TRBJ1-1 and V is TRBV10-3; D is possibly TRBD1 (5 bases). V was cut by 0 bases and J by 11 bases, with 13 bases left in between. The germline V gene encodes CDR1 ENHRY and CDR2 SYGVKD. There are 13 residues in the CDR3. The CDR3 DNA reads TGTGCCATCAGTGAGTCGGGCAGGGAGAAGGCTTTCTTT. Translated, it gives CAISESGREKAFF.